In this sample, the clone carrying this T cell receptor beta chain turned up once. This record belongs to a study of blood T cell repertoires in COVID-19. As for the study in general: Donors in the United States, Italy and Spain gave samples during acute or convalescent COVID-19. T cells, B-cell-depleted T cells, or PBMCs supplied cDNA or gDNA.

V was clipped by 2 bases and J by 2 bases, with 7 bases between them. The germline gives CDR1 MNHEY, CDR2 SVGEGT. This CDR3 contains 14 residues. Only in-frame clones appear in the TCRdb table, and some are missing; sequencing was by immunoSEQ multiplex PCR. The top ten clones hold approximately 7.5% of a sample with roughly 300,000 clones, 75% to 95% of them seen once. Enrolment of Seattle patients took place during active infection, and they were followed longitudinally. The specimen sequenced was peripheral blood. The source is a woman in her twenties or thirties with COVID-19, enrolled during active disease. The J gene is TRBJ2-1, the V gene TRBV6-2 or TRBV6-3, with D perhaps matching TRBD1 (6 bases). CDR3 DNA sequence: TGTGCCAGCAGTTACGGGGGCGCCTACAATGAGCAGTTCTTC. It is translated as CASSYGGAYNEQFF.